This is a list of T cell receptor beta chains from one sample in a study of T cell clonotyping in hematopoietic cell transplantation. Here immunoSEQ multiplex PCR was the method, and the copy in TCRdb shows in-frame clones only, minus some. The sample shows roughly 9,000 clones, roughly 93% of them seen only once. Specimen: PBMCs, collected 100 days after allogeneic stem cell transplant. These receptors came from a male patient between 50 and 60 years old who had an allogeneic stem cell transplant from a related donor, so T cells may come from the graft donor. Some clones in this sample may be carry-over from other donors' samples. Each CDR3 is given with its conserved first and last residue.

TRBV13 CASSLGRSYLGQPQHF
TRBV19 CASSIDHGNTIYF
TRBV7-9 CASSLVRGRPGEQYF
TRBV7-2 CASSPLGGDYEQYF
TRBV30 CAWRALAGGLDEQYF
TRBV9 CASSVEQVGNTIYF
TRBV28 CASSRLRDAHIQEQYF
TRBV7-9 CASSVTRREAGEQYF
TRBV28 CASSRNQPQHF
TRBV19 CASSRDRGRGNTIYF
TRBV14 CASSIISGGRDTQYF
TRBV4-1 CASSRGGVTEAFF
TRBV7-9 CASSLDRLGNQPQHF
TRBV6-5 CASISRDRGDDGYTF